These T cell receptor beta chains were read from a single sample in a study of identifying expanded T cells in peripheral blood. TCRdb's copy holds only in-frame clones and misses some; the assay was immunoSEQ multiplex PCR. The repertoire consists of more than 80,000 clones, with around 89% occurring once and the leading ten covering approximately 4%. The sequenced sample was blood. These receptors were taken from a person aged 18 to 70 in good health. Both conserved end residues are part of each CDR3. Each record gives: clone size, V gene, D gene, J gene, CDR3 DNA, CDR3 protein. A D gene is named only where the DNA matches it firmly. Clone sizes are given selectively: once, few, many, or a class where the clone is expanded.

abundance: -
v_gene: TRBV5-1
d_gene: -
j_gene: TRBJ2-1
CDR3nt: TGCGCCAGCAGCTTGGCAGGTGAAAATGAGCAGTTCTTC
CDR3aa: CASSLAGENEQFF

abundance: few
v_gene: TRBV7-8
d_gene: -
j_gene: TRBJ2-5
CDR3nt: TGTGCCAGCAGCTTAGACGCCCACCGGGGGACCCAGTACTTC
CDR3aa: CASSLDAHRGTQYF

abundance: -
v_gene: TRBV28
d_gene: TRBD1
j_gene: TRBJ2-7
CDR3nt: TGTGCCAGCAGTTTAGTTGGGACAGGGGGCGGGGAGCAGTACTTC
CDR3aa: CASSLVGTGGGEQYF

abundance: -
v_gene: TRBV9
d_gene: TRBD1
j_gene: TRBJ2-5
CDR3nt: TGTGCCAGCAGCGTAGCCGGGACAGGGAGGGAGACCCAGTACTTC
CDR3aa: CASSVAGTGRETQYF

abundance: -
v_gene: TRBV5-5
d_gene: -
j_gene: TRBJ1-5
CDR3nt: TGTGCCAGCAGCTTGGGGTGGTGGGCCGGTCAGCCCCAGCATTTT
CDR3aa: CASSLGWWAGQPQHF

abundance: -
v_gene: TRBV28
d_gene: -
j_gene: TRBJ1-1
CDR3nt: TGTGCCAGCAGGGCGGGACACCAGAACACTGAAGCTTTCTTT
CDR3aa: CASRAGHQNTEAFF

abundance: -
v_gene: TRBV7-9
d_gene: -
j_gene: TRBJ2-6
CDR3nt: TGTGCCAGCAGCTTAGATTTAGGGATCAGGTCTGGGGCCAACGTCCTGACTTTC
CDR3aa: CASSLDLGIRSGANVLTF

abundance: -
v_gene: TRBV4-1
d_gene: -
j_gene: TRBJ1-1
CDR3nt: TGCGCCAGCAGCCAAGATTTACGTCTCACTGAAGCTTTCTTT
CDR3aa: CASSQDLRLTEAFF

abundance: -
v_gene: TRBV4-1
d_gene: -
j_gene: TRBJ1-1
CDR3nt: TGCGCCAGCAGCCAAGATTCTGGGACGAGCACTGAAGCTTTCTTT
CDR3aa: CASSQDSGTSTEAFF

abundance: -
v_gene: TRBV6-4
d_gene: -
j_gene: TRBJ2-7
CDR3nt: TGTGCCAGCATTGGACTACTAGTCCACGAGCAGTACTTC
CDR3aa: CASIGLLVHEQYF

abundance: once
v_gene: TRBV15
d_gene: -
j_gene: TRBJ2-1
CDR3nt: TGTGCCACCAGCAGAGATAAGCTCGTAGAAGAGTTCTTC
CDR3aa: CATSRDKLVEEFF

abundance: -
v_gene: TRBV5-5
d_gene: TRBD1
j_gene: TRBJ2-5
CDR3nt: TGTGCCAGCAGCCAAGGGGGACAGGGGGCAGAGACCCAGTACTTC
CDR3aa: CASSQGGQGAETQYF

abundance: -
v_gene: TRBV7-6
d_gene: -
j_gene: TRBJ2-7
CDR3nt: TGTGCCAGCAGCTTAGGGGACGGGACACTCGACGAGCAGTACTTC
CDR3aa: CASSLGDGTLDEQYF

abundance: -
v_gene: TRBV19
d_gene: TRBD2
j_gene: TRBJ2-3
CDR3nt: TGTGCCAGTAGTCTACGGGCTAGCGGGAGGGACTTCTTAGGTACGCAGTATTTT
CDR3aa: CASSLRASGRDFLGTQYF

abundance: once
v_gene: TRBV7-2
d_gene: -
j_gene: TRBJ2-5
CDR3nt: TGTGCCAGCAGCTTAGTACTAGGTGGGACCCAGTACTTC
CDR3aa: CASSLVLGGTQYF

abundance: -
v_gene: TRBV18
d_gene: -
j_gene: TRBJ2-1
CDR3nt: TGTGCCAGCTCACCGGGGGGTGATGAGCAGTTCTTC
CDR3aa: CASSPGGDEQFF

abundance: few
v_gene: TRBV21-1
d_gene: -
j_gene: TRBJ1-4
CDR3nt: TGTGCCAGCAGCATCCAGACAGGGGTCAATGAAAAACTGTTTTTT
CDR3aa: CASSIQTGVNEKLFF

abundance: -
v_gene: TRBV7-2
d_gene: TRBD1
j_gene: TRBJ2-1
CDR3nt: TGTGCCAGCAGCTTGGTGGGACAGGGAATCTACAATGAGCAGTTCTTC
CDR3aa: CASSLVGQGIYNEQFF

abundance: -
v_gene: TRBV30
d_gene: -
j_gene: TRBJ2-7
CDR3nt: TGTGCCTGGAGATGGCCAGGGCGAGACGAGCAGTACTTC
CDR3aa: CAWRWPGRDEQYF

abundance: -
v_gene: TRBV30
d_gene: TRBD1
j_gene: TRBJ2-3
CDR3nt: TGTGCCTCCGCGGGACAGGGGGAGACAGATACGCAGTATTTT
CDR3aa: CASAGQGETDTQYF